The TCR beta chain under discussion was sequenced for a study of blood T cell repertoires in COVID-19. Germline V CDR1 and CDR2: LGHNA, YSLEER. J gave up 0 bases and V 0 bases, and 3 bases lay outside the gene matches. The CDR3 sequence is 16 residues long. Repertoires were generated with immunoSEQ multiplex PCR, while TCRdb's copy carries only in-frame clones and drops some. The table shows 300,000 to 450,000 clones, with 85% to 90% occurring only once. Specimen: PBMCs or T cells enriched from blood (not recorded which). This chain links TRBV4-3 with TRBJ2-7, with 9 nucleotides matching TRBD2. The receptor was derived from a man younger than 30 who had recovered from COVID-19. In DNA form, the CDR3 reads TGCGCCAGCAGCCAAGACGCGGGGGGGAGCTCCTACGAGCAGTACTTC. Its protein product is CASSQDAGGSSYEQYF.